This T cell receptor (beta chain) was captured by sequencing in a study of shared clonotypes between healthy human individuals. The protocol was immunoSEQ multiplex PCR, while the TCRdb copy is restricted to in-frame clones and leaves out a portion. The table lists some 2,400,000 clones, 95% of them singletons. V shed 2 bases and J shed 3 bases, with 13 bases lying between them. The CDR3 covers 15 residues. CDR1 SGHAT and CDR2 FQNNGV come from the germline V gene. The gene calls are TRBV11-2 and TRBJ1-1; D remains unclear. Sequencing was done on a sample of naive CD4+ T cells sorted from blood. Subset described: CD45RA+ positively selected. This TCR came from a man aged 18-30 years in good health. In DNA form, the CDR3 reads TGTGCCAGCAGCTTAATTACGGGGTTGGACACTGAAGCTTTCTTT. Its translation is CASSLITGLDTEAFF.